These 2 T cell receptor beta chains were sequenced from one sample in a study of cytomegalovirus exposure and HLA in healthy donors. PCR used 60 Vbeta primers and 13 Jbeta primers. The assay was immunoSEQ multiplex PCR, and TCRdb's table has in-frame clones only and misses some. The sample consists of 150,000 to 200,000 clones, roughly 70% of them appearing once. The specimen sequenced was PBMCs. These TCRs come from a woman aged 45-60 years in good health and CMV-seropositive.

This clone was found once. The gene calls are TRBV7-9 and TRBJ1-2, with 10 bases fitting TRBD1. After removal of 3 bases from V and 4 bases from J, the junction contained 2 bases not matched to a gene. The CDR3 has 14 residues. The germline gives CDR1 SEHNR, CDR2 FQNEAQ (reference sequence). CDR3 protein: CASSLGQGSYGYTF. The CDR3, as DNA: TGTGCCAGCAGCTTGGGACAGGGGAGCTATGGCTACACCTTC.

This clone was recorded only once. The chain is built from TRBV18 and TRBJ1-2; no clear D. The germline gives CDR1 KGHSH, CDR2 LQKENI. This CDR3 has 13 amino acids. Between the trimmed V and J ends, which lost 3 bases and 6 bases, there was a span of 11 bases. The CDR3 region has the DNA TGTGCCAGCTCACCCTCGAGGAGGGATGGCTACACCTTC. Its translation is CASSPSRRDGYTF.